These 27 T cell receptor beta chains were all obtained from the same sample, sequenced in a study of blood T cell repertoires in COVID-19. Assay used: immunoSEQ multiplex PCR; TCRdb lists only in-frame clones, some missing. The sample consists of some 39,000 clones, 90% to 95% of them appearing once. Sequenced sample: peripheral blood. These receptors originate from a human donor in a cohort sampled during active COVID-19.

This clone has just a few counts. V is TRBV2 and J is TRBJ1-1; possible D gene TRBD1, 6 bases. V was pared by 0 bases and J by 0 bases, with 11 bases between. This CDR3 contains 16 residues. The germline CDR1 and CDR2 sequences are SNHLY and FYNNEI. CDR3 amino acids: CASSEAPGVLNTEAFF. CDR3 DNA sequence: TGTGCCAGCAGTGAAGCTCCAGGGGTATTGAACACTGAAGCTTTCTTT. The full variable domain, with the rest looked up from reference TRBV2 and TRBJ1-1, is EPEVTQTPSHQVTQMGQEVILRCVPISNHLYFYWYRQILGQKVEFLVSFYNNEISEKSEIFDDQFSVERPDGSNFTLKIRSTKLEDSAMYFCASSEAPGVLNTEAFFGQGTRLTVV.

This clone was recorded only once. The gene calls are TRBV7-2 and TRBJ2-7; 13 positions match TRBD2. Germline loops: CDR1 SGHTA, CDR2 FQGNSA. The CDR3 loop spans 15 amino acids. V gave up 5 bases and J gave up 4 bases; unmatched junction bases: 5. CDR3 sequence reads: CASSPRTSGSYEQYF. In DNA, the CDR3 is TGTGCCAGCAGCCCCAGGACTAGCGGGAGTTACGAGCAGTACTTC.

The CDR3, as DNA: TGTGCCACCAGAGCGGGAGCGGGGGGGGAGCTGTTTTTT. Translated: CATRAGAGGELFF. V usage is TRBV10-3 and J usage is TRBJ2-2, with TRBD2 identical over 8 bases. The junction had 9 bases not matched to a gene; V was cut back by 10 bases and J by 8 bases. This CDR3 has 13 residues. Germline loops: CDR1 ENHRY, CDR2 SYGVKD.

The CDR3 sequence: CASSVLGRGWTEAFF. CDR3 in DNA: TGTGCCAGCAGCGTATTGGGTCGAGGTTGGACTGAAGCTTTCTTT. The rearrangement links TRBV9 to TRBJ1-1, with D unclear. The CDR3 has 15 amino acids. Germline assignment: CDR1 SGDLS and CDR2 YYNGEE. Trimming removed 1 base from V and 5 bases from J, with 15 bases in between.

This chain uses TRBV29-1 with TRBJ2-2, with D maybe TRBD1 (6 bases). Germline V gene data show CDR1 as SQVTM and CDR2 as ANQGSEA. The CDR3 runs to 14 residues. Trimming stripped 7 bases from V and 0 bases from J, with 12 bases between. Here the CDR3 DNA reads TGCAGCGGCTGGGACACCGCGAACACCGGGGAGCTGTTTTTT. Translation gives CSGWDTANTGELFF.

The CDR3 spells CASSGGQGYGYTF. The CDR3, as DNA: TGTGCCAGCAGTGGGGGACAGGGCTATGGCTACACCTTC. The V gene is TRBV28, the J gene TRBJ1-2; 9 bases match TRBD1. This CDR3 is built from 13 residues. Germline V gene sequence: CDR1 MDHEN, CDR2 SYDVKM. The J segment lost 4 bases and the V segment lost 5 bases, leaving 2 bases of the junction unmatched.

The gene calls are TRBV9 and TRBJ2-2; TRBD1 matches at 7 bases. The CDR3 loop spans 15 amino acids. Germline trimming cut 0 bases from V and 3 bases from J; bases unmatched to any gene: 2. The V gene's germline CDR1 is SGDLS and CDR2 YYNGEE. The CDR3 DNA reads TGTGCCAGCAGCGTAGAGGGGGCCTACACCGGGGAGCTGTTTTTT. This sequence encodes CASSVEGAYTGELFF.

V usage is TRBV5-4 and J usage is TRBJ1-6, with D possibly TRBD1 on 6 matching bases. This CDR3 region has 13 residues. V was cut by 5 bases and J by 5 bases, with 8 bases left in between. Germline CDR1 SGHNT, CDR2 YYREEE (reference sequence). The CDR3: CASSYRDNSPLHF. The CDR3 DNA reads TGTGCCAGCAGTTACAGGGATAATTCACCCCTCCACTTT.

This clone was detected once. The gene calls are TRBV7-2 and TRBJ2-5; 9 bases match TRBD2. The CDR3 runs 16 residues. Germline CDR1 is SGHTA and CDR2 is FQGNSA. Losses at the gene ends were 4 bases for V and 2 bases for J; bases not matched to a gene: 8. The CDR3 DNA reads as TGTGCCAGCAGCTGGACGGGACTAGCCCAGCAAGAGACCCAGTACTTC. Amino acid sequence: CASSWTGLAQQETQYF. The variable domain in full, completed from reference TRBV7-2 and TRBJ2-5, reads GAGVSQSPSNKVTEKGKDVELRCDPISGHTALYWYRQSLGQGLEFLIYFQGNSAPDKSGLPSDRFSAERTGGSVSTLTIQRTQQEDSAVYLCASSWTGLAQQETQYFGPGTRLLVL.

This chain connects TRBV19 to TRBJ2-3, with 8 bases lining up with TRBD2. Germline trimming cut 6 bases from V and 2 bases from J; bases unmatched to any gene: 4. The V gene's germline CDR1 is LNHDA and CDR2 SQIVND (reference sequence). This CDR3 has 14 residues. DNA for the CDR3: TGTGCCAGTAGGCGGGGGGCCAACACAGATACGCAGTATTTT. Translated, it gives CASRRGANTDTQYF. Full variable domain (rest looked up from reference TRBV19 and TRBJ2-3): DGGITQSPKYLFRKEGQNVTLSCEQNLNHDAMYWYRQDPGQGLRLIYYSQIVNDFQKGDIAEGYSVSREKKESFPLTVTSAQKNPTAFYLCASRRGANTDTQYFGPGTRLTVL.

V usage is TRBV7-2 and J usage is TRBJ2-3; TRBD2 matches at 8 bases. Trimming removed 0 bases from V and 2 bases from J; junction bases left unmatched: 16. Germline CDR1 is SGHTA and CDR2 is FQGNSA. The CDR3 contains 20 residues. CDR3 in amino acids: CASSLASAWRSGGHTDTQYF. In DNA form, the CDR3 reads TGTGCCAGCAGCTTAGCATCGGCGTGGCGGAGCGGGGGCCACACAGATACGCAGTATTTT.

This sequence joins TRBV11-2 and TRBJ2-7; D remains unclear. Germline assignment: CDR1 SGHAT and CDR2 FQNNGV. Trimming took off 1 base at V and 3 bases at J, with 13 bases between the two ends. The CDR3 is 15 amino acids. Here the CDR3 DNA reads TGTGCCAGCAGCTTAGCTGGTAGTGTCGGCTACGAGCAGTACTTC. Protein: CASSLAGSVGYEQYF. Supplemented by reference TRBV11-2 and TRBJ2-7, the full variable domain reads EAGVAQSPRYKIIEKRQSVAFWCNPISGHATLYWYQQILGQGPKLLIQFQNNGVVDDSQLPKDRFSAERLKGVDSTLKIQPAKLEDSAVYLCASSLAGSVGYEQYFGPGTRLTVT.

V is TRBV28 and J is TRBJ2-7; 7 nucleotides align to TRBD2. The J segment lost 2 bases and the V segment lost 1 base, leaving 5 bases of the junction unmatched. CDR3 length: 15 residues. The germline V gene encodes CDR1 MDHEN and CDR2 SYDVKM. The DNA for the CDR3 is TGTGCCAGCAGTTTATATGCAGGGAGGGCCTACGAGCAGTACTTC. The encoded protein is CASSLYAGRAYEQYF.

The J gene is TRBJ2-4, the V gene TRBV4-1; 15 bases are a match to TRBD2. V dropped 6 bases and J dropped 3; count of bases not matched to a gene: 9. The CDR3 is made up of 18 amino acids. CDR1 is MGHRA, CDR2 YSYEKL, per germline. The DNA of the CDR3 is TGCGCCAGCAGTCTCGGACTAGCGGGGGGGCTGGGCAAAAACATTCAGTACTTC. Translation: CASSLGLAGGLGKNIQYF.

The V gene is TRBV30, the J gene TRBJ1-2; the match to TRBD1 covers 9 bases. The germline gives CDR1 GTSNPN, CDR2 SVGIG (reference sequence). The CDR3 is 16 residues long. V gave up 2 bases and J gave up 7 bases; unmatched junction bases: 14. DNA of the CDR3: TGTGCCTGGAGTCCTTCTTACAGGGGGCATTTAGGTGGCTACACCTTC. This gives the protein CAWSPSYRGHLGGYTF.

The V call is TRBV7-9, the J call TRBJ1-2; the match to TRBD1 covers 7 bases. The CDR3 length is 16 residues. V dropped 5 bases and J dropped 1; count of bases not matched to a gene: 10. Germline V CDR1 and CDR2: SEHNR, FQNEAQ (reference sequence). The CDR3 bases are TGTGCCAGCAGCCCTGACAGGGCCCAGGTTAACTATGGCTACACCTTC. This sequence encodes CASSPDRAQVNYGYTF.

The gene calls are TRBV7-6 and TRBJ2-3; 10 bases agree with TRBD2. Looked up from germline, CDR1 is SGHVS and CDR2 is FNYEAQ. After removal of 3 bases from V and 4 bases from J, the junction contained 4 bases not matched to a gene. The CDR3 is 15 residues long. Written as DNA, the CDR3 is TGTGCCAGCAGCTTGGGAGCGGGGGGGTCAGATACGCAGTATTTT. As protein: CASSLGAGGSDTQYF.

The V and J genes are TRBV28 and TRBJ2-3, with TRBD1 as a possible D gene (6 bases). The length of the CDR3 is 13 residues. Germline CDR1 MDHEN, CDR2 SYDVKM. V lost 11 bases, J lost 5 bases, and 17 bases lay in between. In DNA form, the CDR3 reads TGTGCCCTCGAGGGTTTGGGACAAGATACGCAGTATTTT. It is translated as CALEGLGQDTQYF.

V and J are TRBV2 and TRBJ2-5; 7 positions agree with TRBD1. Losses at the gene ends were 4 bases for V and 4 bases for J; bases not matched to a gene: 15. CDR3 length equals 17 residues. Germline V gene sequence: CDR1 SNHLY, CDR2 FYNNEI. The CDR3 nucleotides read TGTGCCAGCAGTGGAGACCTTGAGACAGGGACGGCAGAGACCCAGTACTTC. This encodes CASSGDLETGTAETQYF.

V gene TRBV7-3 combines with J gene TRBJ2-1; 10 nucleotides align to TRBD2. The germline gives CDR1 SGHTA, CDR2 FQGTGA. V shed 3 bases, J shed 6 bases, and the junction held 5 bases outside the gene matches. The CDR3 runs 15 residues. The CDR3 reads CASSFRLAGRNEQFF. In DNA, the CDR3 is TGTGCCAGCAGCTTCAGACTAGCGGGTCGCAATGAGCAGTTCTTC.

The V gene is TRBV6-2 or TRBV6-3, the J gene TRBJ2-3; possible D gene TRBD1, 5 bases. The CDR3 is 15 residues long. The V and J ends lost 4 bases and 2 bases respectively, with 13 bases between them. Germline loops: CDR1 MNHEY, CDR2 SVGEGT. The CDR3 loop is CASSSRVANTDTQYF. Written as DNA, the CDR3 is TGTGCCAGCAGTTCCAGGGTGGCAAACACAGATACGCAGTATTTT.

The CDR3 coding sequence is TGCGCCAGCAGCCAAGACAGGGTAGGTAATGAGCAGTTCTTC. Amino acid sequence: CASSQDRVGNEQFF. This sequence joins TRBV4-1 and TRBJ2-1; D possibly corresponds to TRBD1 (5 bases). The CDR3 is 14 amino acids. Germline CDR1 is MGHRA and CDR2 is YSYEKL. V was trimmed by 0 bases and J by 7 bases, leaving 10 bases between them.

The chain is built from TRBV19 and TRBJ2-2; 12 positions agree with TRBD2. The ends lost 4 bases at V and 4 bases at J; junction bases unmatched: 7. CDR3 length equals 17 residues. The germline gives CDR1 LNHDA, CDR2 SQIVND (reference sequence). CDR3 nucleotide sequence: TGTGCCAGTAGTAGGGAGACTAGCGGGGGTTTCACCGGGGAGCTGTTTTTT. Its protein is CASSRETSGGFTGELFF.

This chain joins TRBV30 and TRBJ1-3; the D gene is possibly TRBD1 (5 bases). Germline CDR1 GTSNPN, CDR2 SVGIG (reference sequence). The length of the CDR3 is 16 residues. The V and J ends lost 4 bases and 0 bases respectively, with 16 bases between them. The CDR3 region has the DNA TGTGCCTGGAACGGAATCGACAGTCTCTCTGGAAACACCATATATTTT. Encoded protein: CAWNGIDSLSGNTIYF. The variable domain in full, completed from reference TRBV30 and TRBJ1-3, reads SQTIHQWPATLVQPVGSPLSLECTVEGTSNPNLYWYRQAAGRGLQLLFYSVGIGQISSEVPQNLSASRPQDRQFILSSKKLLLSDSGFYLCAWNGIDSLSGNTIYFGEGSWLTVV.

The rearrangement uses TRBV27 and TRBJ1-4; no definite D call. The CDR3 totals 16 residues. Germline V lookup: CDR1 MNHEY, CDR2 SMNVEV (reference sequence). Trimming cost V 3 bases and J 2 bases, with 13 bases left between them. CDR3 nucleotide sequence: TGTGCCAGCAGTTTGATTTATTCGGGGACTAATGAAAAACTGTTTTTT. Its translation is CASSLIYSGTNEKLFF.

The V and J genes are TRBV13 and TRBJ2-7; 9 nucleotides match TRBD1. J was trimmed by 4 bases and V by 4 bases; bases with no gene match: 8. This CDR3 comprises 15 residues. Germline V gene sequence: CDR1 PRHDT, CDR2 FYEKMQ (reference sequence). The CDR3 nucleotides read TGTGCCAGCAGCTCGCAGGACAGGGGCTCATACGAGCAGTACTTC. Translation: CASSSQDRGSYEQYF.

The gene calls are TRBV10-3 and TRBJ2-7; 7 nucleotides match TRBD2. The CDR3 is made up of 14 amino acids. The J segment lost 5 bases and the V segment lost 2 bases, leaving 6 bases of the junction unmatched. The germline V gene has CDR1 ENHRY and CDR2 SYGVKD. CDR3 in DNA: TGTGCCATCAGTGAGGGGCTAGCGGTCCACGAGCAGTACTTC. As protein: CAISEGLAVHEQYF.